The clone carrying this T cell receptor beta chain was counted between two and nine times. Its antigen is unknown. This CDR3 has 15 residues. V gave up 5 bases and J gave up 2 bases; unmatched junction bases: 8. CD4+ T cell IFNgamma after overnight CMV lysate exposure gave donor CMV status. Two oligonucleotides, mixed equimolar, formed the beta constant-region primer covering TRBC1 and TRBC2. The ligated cDNA underwent four PCR rounds using SP2 and nested alpha and beta constant-region primers. Ligation attached a single-stranded oligonucleotide with a 12-nucleotide UMI and the SP2 primer to the cDNA 3' end. TCRdb recomputed calls from the UMI-ligation and nested PCR reads with MiXCR, one row per CDR3 protein. This sample has about 150,000 distinct CDR3 sequences, with under 25% found just once. This entry comes from a study of naive and memory T cell subsets. Study-level findings and limits: Naive and memory repertoire findings lacked a ground truth for validation. Possibly reflecting memory cells re-expressing CD45RA, a few larger clonotypes occurred in naive repertoires, especially CD8. Clonotypes are single alpha or beta chains, not paired receptors.

The V call is TRBV12-3 or TRBV12-4, the J call TRBJ2-7, with 8 bases fitting TRBD1. Sequencing was done on a sample of naive CD4+ T cells from blood. The TCR comes from a human donor in good health. CDR3 protein: CASSTSTGVAYEQYF. The DNA of the CDR3 is TGTGCCAGCAGTACATCGACAGGGGTGGCCTACGAGCAGTACTTC.